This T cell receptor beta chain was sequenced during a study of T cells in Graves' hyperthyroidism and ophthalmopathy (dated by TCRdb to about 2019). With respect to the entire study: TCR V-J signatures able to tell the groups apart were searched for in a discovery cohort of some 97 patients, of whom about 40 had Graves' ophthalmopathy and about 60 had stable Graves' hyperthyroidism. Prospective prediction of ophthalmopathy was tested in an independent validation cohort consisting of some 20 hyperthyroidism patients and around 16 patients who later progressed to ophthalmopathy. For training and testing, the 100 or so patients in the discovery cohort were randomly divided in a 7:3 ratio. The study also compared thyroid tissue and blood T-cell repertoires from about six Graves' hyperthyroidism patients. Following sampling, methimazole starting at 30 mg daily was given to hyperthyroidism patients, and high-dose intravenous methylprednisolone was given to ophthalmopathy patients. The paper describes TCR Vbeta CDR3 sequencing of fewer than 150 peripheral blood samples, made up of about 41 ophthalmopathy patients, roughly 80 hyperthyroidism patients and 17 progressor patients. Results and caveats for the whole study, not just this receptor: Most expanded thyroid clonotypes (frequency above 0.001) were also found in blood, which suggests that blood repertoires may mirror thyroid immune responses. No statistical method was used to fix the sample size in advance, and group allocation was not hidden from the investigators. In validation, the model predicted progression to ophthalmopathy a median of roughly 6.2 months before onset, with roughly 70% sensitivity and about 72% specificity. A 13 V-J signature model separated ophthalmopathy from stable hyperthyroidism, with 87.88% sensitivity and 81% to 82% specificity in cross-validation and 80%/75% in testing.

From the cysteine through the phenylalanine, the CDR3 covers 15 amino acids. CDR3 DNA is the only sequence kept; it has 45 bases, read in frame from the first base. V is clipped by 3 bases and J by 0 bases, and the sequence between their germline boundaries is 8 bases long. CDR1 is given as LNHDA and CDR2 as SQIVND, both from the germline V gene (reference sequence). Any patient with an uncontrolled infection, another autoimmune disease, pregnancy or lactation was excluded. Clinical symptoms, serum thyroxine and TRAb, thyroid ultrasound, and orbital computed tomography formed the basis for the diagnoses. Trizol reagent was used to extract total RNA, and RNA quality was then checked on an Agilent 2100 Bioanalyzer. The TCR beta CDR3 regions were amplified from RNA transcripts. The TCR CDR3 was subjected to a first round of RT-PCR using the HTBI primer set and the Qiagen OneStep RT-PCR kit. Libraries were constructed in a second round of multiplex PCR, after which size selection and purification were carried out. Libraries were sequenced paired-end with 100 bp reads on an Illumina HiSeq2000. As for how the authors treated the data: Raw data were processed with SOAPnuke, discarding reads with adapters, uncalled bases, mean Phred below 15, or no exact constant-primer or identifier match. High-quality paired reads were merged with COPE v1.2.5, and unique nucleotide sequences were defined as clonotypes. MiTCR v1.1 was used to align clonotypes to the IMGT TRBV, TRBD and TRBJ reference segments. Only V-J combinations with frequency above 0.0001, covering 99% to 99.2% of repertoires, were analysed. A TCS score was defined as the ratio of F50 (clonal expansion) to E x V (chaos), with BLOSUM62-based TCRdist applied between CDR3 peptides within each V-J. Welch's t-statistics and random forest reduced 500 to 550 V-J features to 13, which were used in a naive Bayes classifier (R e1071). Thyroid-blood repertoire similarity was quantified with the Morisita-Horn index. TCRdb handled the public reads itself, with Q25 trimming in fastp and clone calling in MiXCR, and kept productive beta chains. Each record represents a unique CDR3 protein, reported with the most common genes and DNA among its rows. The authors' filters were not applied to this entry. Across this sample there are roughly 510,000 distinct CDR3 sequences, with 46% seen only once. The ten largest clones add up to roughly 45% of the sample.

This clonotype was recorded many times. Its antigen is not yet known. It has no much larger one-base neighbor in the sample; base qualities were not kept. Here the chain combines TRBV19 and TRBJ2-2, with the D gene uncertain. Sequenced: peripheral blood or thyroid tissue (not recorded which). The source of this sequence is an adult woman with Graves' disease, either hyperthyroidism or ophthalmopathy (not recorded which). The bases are TGTGCCAGTAGTATGGTGGCGGCGAACACCGGGGAGCTGTTTTTT. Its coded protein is CASSMVAANTGELFF.